A selection of T cell receptor beta chains follows, all from one sample in a study of cytomegalovirus exposure and HLA in healthy donors. TCRdb's table, derived via immunoSEQ multiplex PCR, lists solely in-frame clones and lacks some. The repertoire holds more than 250,000 clones, with 90% as singletons. The sequenced sample was PBMCs. These receptors originate from a woman in her 30s in good health and CMV-seronegative. CDR3s include the opening cysteine and the closing phenylalanine or tryptophan. Each record gives: CDR3 protein, CDR3 DNA, J gene, clone size, D gene, V gene. A D gene is named only where the DNA matches it firmly. Size is stated for part of the rows, as once, few or many counts, or as a class when the clone is expanded.

cdr3_aa: CASSQDGTDAPYEQYF
cdr3_nt: TGTGCCAGCAGCCAAGATGGGACTGACGCTCCCTACGAGCAGTACTTC
j_call: TRBJ2-7
clone_size: few
d_call: .
v_call: TRBV4-2

cdr3_aa: CASSPHGAWGTFTDEKLFF
cdr3_nt: TGTGCCAGCAGCCCGCACGGGGCTTGGGGGACATTTACGGATGAAAAACTGTTTTTT
j_call: TRBJ1-4
clone_size: .
d_call: .
v_call: TRBV7-9

cdr3_aa: CASSQGGANEKLFF
cdr3_nt: TGCGCCAGCAGCCAAGGGGGAGCGAATGAAAAACTGTTTTTT
j_call: TRBJ1-4
clone_size: .
d_call: .
v_call: TRBV4-1

cdr3_aa: CASSENYRGGGQETQYF
cdr3_nt: TGTGCCAGCAGTGAGAATTACAGGGGAGGAGGACAAGAGACCCAGTACTTC
j_call: TRBJ2-5
clone_size: once
d_call: .
v_call: TRBV25-1

cdr3_aa: CASSVSLLTGAYEQYF
cdr3_nt: TGTGCCAGCAGTGTAAGTTTGTTGACAGGGGCCTACGAGCAGTACTTC
j_call: TRBJ2-7
clone_size: .
d_call: TRBD1
v_call: TRBV25-1

cdr3_aa: CASSSTNSGNEQFF
cdr3_nt: TGTGCCAGCAGCTCCACCAACAGCGGGAATGAGCAGTTCTTC
j_call: TRBJ2-1
clone_size: once
d_call: .
v_call: TRBV7-3

cdr3_aa: CASSQVGGTSGRYEQYF
cdr3_nt: TGTGCCAGCAGCCAAGTGGGGGGTACTAGCGGGAGGTACGAGCAGTACTTC
j_call: TRBJ2-7
clone_size: .
d_call: TRBD2
v_call: TRBV4-2

cdr3_aa: CSVEAKGGTEAFF
cdr3_nt: TGCAGCGTTGAAGCGAAGGGTGGCACTGAAGCTTTCTTT
j_call: TRBJ1-1
clone_size: .
d_call: .
v_call: TRBV29-1

cdr3_aa: CASSYSTGDQPQHF
cdr3_nt: TGTGCCAGCAGTTACTCAACGGGGGATCAGCCCCAGCATTTT
j_call: TRBJ1-5
clone_size: .
d_call: .
v_call: TRBV6-6

cdr3_aa: CASSEQVLAGWYNEQFF
cdr3_nt: TGTGCCAGCAGTGAACAGGTACTAGCGGGGTGGTATAATGAGCAGTTCTTC
j_call: TRBJ2-1
clone_size: .
d_call: TRBD2
v_call: TRBV2

cdr3_aa: CASSPGDRGSDQPQHF
cdr3_nt: TGTGCCAGCAGCCCTGGGGACAGGGGGTCGGATCAGCCCCAGCATTTT
j_call: TRBJ1-5
clone_size: .
d_call: TRBD1
v_call: TRBV7-9

cdr3_aa: CASSVGGGPYEQYF
cdr3_nt: TGTGCCAGCAGCGTAGGTGGGGGACCTTACGAGCAGTACTTC
j_call: TRBJ2-7
clone_size: .
d_call: .
v_call: TRBV9

cdr3_aa: CASSLAGGDHQETQYF
cdr3_nt: TGTGCCAGCAGCTTAGCAGGGGGAGACCACCAAGAGACCCAGTACTTC
j_call: TRBJ2-5
clone_size: .
d_call: TRBD1
v_call: TRBV13

cdr3_aa: CASSLARFGNTEAFF
cdr3_nt: TGTGCCAGCAGCTTGGCCCGCTTTGGGAACACTGAAGCTTTCTTT
j_call: TRBJ1-1
clone_size: .
d_call: .
v_call: TRBV5-4

cdr3_aa: CASSLSGDSGNTIYF
cdr3_nt: TGTGCCAGCAGCTTAAGTGGGGACAGTGGAAACACCATATATTTT
j_call: TRBJ1-3
clone_size: .
d_call: TRBD1
v_call: TRBV7-3

cdr3_aa: CASSLGPNTEAFF
cdr3_nt: TGTGCCAGCAGCTTAGGGCCGAACACTGAAGCTTTCTTT
j_call: TRBJ1-1
clone_size: .
d_call: .
v_call: TRBV11-2

cdr3_aa: CSVDRGYEQYF
cdr3_nt: TGCAGCGTGGACAGGGGTTACGAGCAGTACTTC
j_call: TRBJ2-7
clone_size: .
d_call: TRBD1
v_call: TRBV29-1

cdr3_aa: CASSFRVALTDTQYF
cdr3_nt: TGTGCCAGCAGTTTCAGGGTGGCCCTAACAGATACGCAGTATTTT
j_call: TRBJ2-3
clone_size: .
d_call: .
v_call: TRBV27

cdr3_aa: CASSPQQGMGTDTQYF
cdr3_nt: TGTGCCAGTAGTCCACAACAGGGGATGGGCACAGATACGCAGTATTTT
j_call: TRBJ2-3
clone_size: .
d_call: TRBD1
v_call: TRBV19

cdr3_aa: CASSLNMVTDTQYF
cdr3_nt: TGTGCCAGCAGCTTAAATATGGTAACAGATACGCAGTATTTT
j_call: TRBJ2-3
clone_size: .
d_call: .
v_call: TRBV11-3

cdr3_aa: CASSPGQVFYEQYF
cdr3_nt: TGTGCCAGCAGCCCGGGACAGGTGTTCTACGAGCAGTACTTC
j_call: TRBJ2-7
clone_size: .
d_call: TRBD1
v_call: TRBV27

cdr3_aa: CASSDPRGRGSQHF
cdr3_nt: TGTGCCAGCAGTGATCCCAGGGGGCGCGGGTCCCAGCATTTT
j_call: TRBJ1-5
clone_size: .
d_call: TRBD1
v_call: TRBV6-1

cdr3_aa: CASSLGLAGVGGEQFF
cdr3_nt: TGTGCCAGCAGCCTTGGACTAGCGGGAGTTGGGGGTGAGCAGTTCTTC
j_call: TRBJ2-1
clone_size: .
d_call: TRBD2
v_call: TRBV9

cdr3_aa: CASSLLAGVDTQYF
cdr3_nt: TGTGCCAGCAGCTTATTAGCGGGGGTAGATACGCAGTATTTT
j_call: TRBJ2-3
clone_size: .
d_call: TRBD2
v_call: TRBV7-2

cdr3_aa: CASSDSRTGGTDTQYF
cdr3_nt: TGTGCCAGCAGTGACTCGAGGACAGGGGGTACAGATACGCAGTATTTT
j_call: TRBJ2-3
clone_size: .
d_call: TRBD1
v_call: TRBV6-4

cdr3_aa: CASSESGQTLRGYEKLFF
cdr3_nt: TGTGCCAGCAGTGAATCGGGACAGACTCTTAGGGGTTATGAAAAACTGTTTTTT
j_call: TRBJ1-4
clone_size: .
d_call: TRBD1
v_call: TRBV6-1

cdr3_aa: CASSPALPGPRENEQFF
cdr3_nt: TGTGCCAGCAGTCCAGCCTTGCCGGGACCGAGGGAGAATGAGCAGTTCTTC
j_call: TRBJ2-1
clone_size: .
d_call: .
v_call: TRBV27

cdr3_aa: CASSLGQGVGDTQYF
cdr3_nt: TGCGCCAGCAGCTTGGGACAGGGGGTTGGAGATACGCAGTATTTT
j_call: TRBJ2-3
clone_size: few
d_call: TRBD1
v_call: TRBV5-1

cdr3_aa: CASSPDGWVETQYF
cdr3_nt: TGTGCCAGCAGCCCGGATGGGTGGGTAGAGACCCAGTACTTC
j_call: TRBJ2-5
clone_size: .
d_call: .
v_call: TRBV2